A single sample is the source of the 6 T cell receptor beta chains below, sequenced in a study of blood T cell repertoires in COVID-19. Generated by immunoSEQ multiplex PCR, the TCRdb table keeps only in-frame clones and is missing some. This sample has approximately 120,000 clones, with just under 85% found just once. Sequenced: peripheral blood. The receptors were sampled from a human donor in a cohort sampled during active COVID-19.

The chain's CDR3 is CASSSTVLLAKNIQYF. CDR3 in DNA: TGTGCCAGCAGTTCGACAGTTCTCCTAGCCAAAAACATTCAGTACTTC. The V call is TRBV6-5, the J call TRBJ2-4; a possible D gene is TRBD1 (5 bases). The CDR3 sequence is 16 residues long. Trimming pared 4 bases from V and 0 bases from J, leaving 13 bases between. Germline assignment: CDR1 MNHEY and CDR2 SVGAGI.

The chain uses TRBV30 and TRBJ2-2, with 14 bases that match TRBD2. V gave up 3 bases and J gave up 0 bases; unmatched junction bases: 0. The CDR3 spans 16 residues. Germline V CDR1 and CDR2: GTSNPN, SVGIG (reference sequence). The DNA for the CDR3 is TGTGCCTGGAGGGGACTAGCGGGAGCGAACACCGGGGAGCTGTTTTTT. The encoded protein is CAWRGLAGANTGELFF.

The chain combines TRBV5-8 with TRBJ1-2; the D gene is possibly TRBD1 (6 bases). Germline V lookup: CDR1 SGHTS, CDR2 YDEGEE. Deletions cut 7 bases from V and 7 bases from J, with 17 bases between. CDR3 length: 13 residues. In DNA form, the CDR3 reads TGTGCCAGCGAGAGGGGCAGGGGCAGTGGCTACACCTTC. Protein sequence: CASERGRGSGYTF.

The rearrangement joins TRBV10-2 to TRBJ2-3; 9 positions agree with TRBD1. The trim removed 2 bases at V and 5 bases at J, leaving 8 bases unmatched. The CDR3 sequence is 16 residues long. The germline V gene has CDR1 WSHSY and CDR2 SAAADI. The CDR3 DNA reads TGCGCCAGCAGTGAGGGGGGACAGGGTTTGGGAGATACGCAGTATTTT. Translation: CASSEGGQGLGDTQYF.

This clone was detected once. The V call is TRBV5-1, the J call TRBJ2-1; weak D call: TRBD1 (6 bases). V was clipped by 0 bases and J by 7 bases, with 20 bases between them. The CDR3 runs to 17 residues. The germline V gene has CDR1 SGHRS and CDR2 YFSETQ. The DNA for the CDR3 is TGCGCCAGCAGCTTGGTTAGCAGGGGCAAGTTCGGGAATGAGCAGTTCTTC. It codes for CASSLVSRGKFGNEQFF.

CDR3 bases: TGTGCCAGCAGTCGGGACAGGGGAGGGCTCAATGAGCAGTTCTTC. Translating gives CASSRDRGGLNEQFF. The chain uses TRBV6-5 and TRBJ2-1; 10 nucleotides align to TRBD1. Trimming at V came to 5 bases and at J to 6 bases, leaving 7 bases not matched to a gene. The CDR3 is 15 amino acids. The germline V gene encodes CDR1 MNHEY and CDR2 SVGAGI.